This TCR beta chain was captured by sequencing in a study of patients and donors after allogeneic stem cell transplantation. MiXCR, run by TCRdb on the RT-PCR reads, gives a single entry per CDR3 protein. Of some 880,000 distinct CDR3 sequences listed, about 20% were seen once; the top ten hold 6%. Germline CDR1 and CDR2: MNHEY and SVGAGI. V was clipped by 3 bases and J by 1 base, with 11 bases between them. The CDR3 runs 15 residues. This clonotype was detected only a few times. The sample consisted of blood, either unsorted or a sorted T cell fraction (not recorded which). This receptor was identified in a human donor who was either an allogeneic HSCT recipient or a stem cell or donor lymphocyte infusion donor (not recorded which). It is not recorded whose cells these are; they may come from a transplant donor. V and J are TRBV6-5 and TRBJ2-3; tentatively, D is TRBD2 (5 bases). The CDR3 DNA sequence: TGTGCCAGCAGTTATGGCGGGCCTGGCACAGATACGCAGTATTTT. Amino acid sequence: CASSYGGPGTDTQYF.